This entry lists 5 T cell receptor beta chains sequenced from one sample in a study of T cell responses to AZD1222 COVID-19 vaccine. Only in-frame clones appear in the TCRdb table, and some are missing; sequencing was by immunoSEQ multiplex PCR. Of around 160,000 clones in the sample, roughly 91% were seen once. The sample consisted of peripheral blood, taken on day 0 of AZD1222 vaccination. The receptor set was obtained from an adult in good health.

The CDR3 nucleotides read TGCGCCAGCAGCTTAATTTGGGTTTTGGGAGAGACCCAGTACTTC. This gives the protein CASSLIWVLGETQYF. This sequence joins TRBV5-1 and TRBJ2-5; no definite D call. Germline V lookup: CDR1 SGHRS, CDR2 YFSETQ. The CDR3 is made up of 15 amino acids. V was cut by 2 bases and J by 4 bases, with 15 bases left in between.

This rearrangement joins TRBV7-2 to TRBJ1-2; 12 nucleotides align to TRBD1. The CDR3 totals 14 residues. V was clipped by 5 bases and J by 7 bases; unmatched bases: 5. CDR1 SGHTA and CDR2 FQGNSA come from the germline V gene. CDR3 bases: TGTGCCAGCAGCCGGGGACAGGGGGCGCGTGGCTACACCTTC. Translation gives CASSRGQGARGYTF.

This clone occurred once. The chain is built from TRBV19 and TRBJ1-1; TRBD1 agrees at 10 bases. The germline V gene has CDR1 LNHDA and CDR2 SQIVND (reference sequence). The CDR3 consists of 13 residues. The V and J ends lost 5 bases and 12 bases, in that order; junction bases with no gene match: 9. CDR3 coding DNA: TGTGCCAGTAGTCCCCGGGACAGGGGTTTGACTTTCTTT. Translated: CASSPRDRGLTFF. Combining the CDR3 with reference TRBV19 and TRBJ1-1 gives the whole variable domain DGGITQSPKYLFRKEGQNVTLSCEQNLNHDAMYWYRQDPGQGLRLIYYSQIVNDFQKGDIAEGYSVSREKKESFPLTVTSAQKNPTAFYLCASSPRDRGLTFFGQGTRLTVV.

CDR3 nucleotide sequence: TGTGCCAGCAGCCAAGTTCCAGGTCCTGAAGCTTTCTTT. It is translated as CASSQVPGPEAFF. The chain recombines TRBV3-1 (or the pseudogene TRBV3-2) with TRBJ1-1; D not resolved. There are 13 residues in the CDR3. Germline CDR1 and CDR2: LGHDT and YNNKEL (reference sequence). Trimming took off 1 base at V and 6 bases at J, with 9 bases between the two ends.

This clone has only one observation. The chain employs TRBV7-3 and TRBJ2-2, with D perhaps given as TRBD1 or TRBD2 (6 bases each). Trimming took off 3 bases at V and 5 bases at J, with 10 bases between the two ends. The CDR3 contains 14 residues. CDR1 is SGHTA, CDR2 FQGTGA, per germline. The CDR3 region is CASSFTGATGELFF. As DNA, the CDR3 is TGTGCCAGCAGCTTTACGGGGGCGACCGGGGAGCTGTTTTTT.